This is a list of T cell receptor beta chains from one sample in a study of human T cells and chemical hapten exposure. TCRdb called the RACE reads again in MiXCR, with one record for every CDR3 protein. Here the sample spans 200,000 to 300,000 distinct CDR3 sequences, 7.5% to 9% being singletons. Sequences were derived from whole blood, sampled in connection with sensitization to the hapten diphenylcyclopropenone (DPC). The receptors were gathered from a middle-aged woman with alopecia areata. Some clones in this sample may be carry-over from other donors' samples. Each CDR3 is given with its conserved first and last residue. The D gene is left open where the match is weak. Clone size is stated in some rows and not others, as once, few, many or a class when expanded.

j_gene,d_gene,v_gene,abundance,CDR3aa,CDR3nt
TRBJ1-5,-,TRBV20-1,-,CSARYRELDQPQHF,TGCAGTGCTCGATACAGGGAGCTGGATCAGCCCCAGCATTTT
TRBJ1-1,-,TRBV5-5,-,CASSLAAAVNTEAFF,TGTGCCAGCAGCTTGGCTGCGGCAGTGAACACTGAAGCTTTCTTT
TRBJ2-1,-,TRBV7-2,few,CASRVFSYNEQFF,TGTGCCAGCAGGGTCTTCTCCTACAATGAGCAGTTCTTC
TRBJ2-7,TRBD2,TRBV6-6,few,CASTLSAGGYEQYF,TGTGCCAGCACCCTCTCCGCGGGAGGCTACGAGCAGTACTTC
TRBJ1-1,-,TRBV28,many,CASSRELNTEAFF,TGTGCCAGCAGTCGGGAGCTGAACACTGAAGCTTTCTTT
TRBJ2-2,-,TRBV6-2/TRBV6-3,-,CASSYMRNTGELFF,TGTGCCAGCAGTTACATGCGGAACACCGGGGAGCTGTTTTTT
TRBJ2-3,TRBD2,TRBV10-3,many,CAISPSIAGGQLPQYF,TGTGCCATCAGTCCCTCAATTGCGGGAGGGCAGTTGCCGCAGTATTTT
TRBJ1-4,-,TRBV3-1,few,CASSQGEGTTNEKLFF,TGTGCCAGCAGCCAAGGCGAGGGAACAACTAATGAAAAACTGTTTTTT
TRBJ2-5,-,TRBV10-3,few,CAISVGGETQYF,TGTGCCATCAGTGTCGGGGGAGAGACCCAGTACTTC
TRBJ2-2,-,TRBV12-3/TRBV12-4,few,CASSLRSGRGTGELFF,TGTGCCAGCAGTTTAAGATCCGGGAGAGGGACCGGGGAGCTGTTTTTT
TRBJ2-1,-,TRBV12-3/TRBV12-4,few,CASSPRDLANEQFF,TGTGCCAGCAGTCCCCGGGACCTAGCCAATGAGCAGTTCTTC
TRBJ1-4,TRBD1,TRBV6-5,many,CASSRRGQTNEKLFF,TGTGCCAGCAGTCGAAGGGGGCAAACTAATGAAAAACTGTTTTTT
TRBJ1-1,-,TRBV2,few,CASRSIRGNTEAFF,TGTGCCAGCAGATCCATTCGGGGAAACACTGAAGCTTTCTTT
TRBJ2-2,-,TRBV6-2/TRBV6-3,-,CASEGGPQDTGELFF,TGTGCCAGCGAAGGGGGTCCCCAGGACACCGGGGAGCTGTTTTTT
TRBJ2-1,-,TRBV18,-,CASSPPSSGAYNEQFF,TGTGCCAGCTCACCACCTAGCTCGGGGGCCTACAATGAGCAGTTCTTC
TRBJ1-2,-,TRBV10-3,few,CAISGSESNYGYTF,TGTGCCATCAGTGGGTCAGAATCTAACTATGGCTACACCTTC
TRBJ2-3,TRBD2,TRBV6-2/TRBV6-3,many,CASSYQERRASGTDTQYF,TGTGCCAGCAGTTACCAGGAAAGGCGGGCTAGCGGGACGGATACGCAGTATTTT
TRBJ1-1,-,TRBV29-1,few,CSAGTTEAFF,TGCAGCGCCGGGACAACTGAAGCTTTCTTT
TRBJ1-1,-,TRBV10-1,-,CAGVDRNTEAFF,TGCGCCGGGGTTGACAGGAACACTGAAGCTTTCTTT
TRBJ2-5,TRBD2,TRBV4-2,-,CASSQDSDGLGRTQYF,TGTGCCAGCAGCCAAGATTCCGATGGACTAGGAAGGACCCAGTACTTC